These 7 T cell receptor beta chains originate from one sample sequenced in a study of blood T cells in healthy people across ages. With a J-beta primer mix and a sample-barcoded 5' primer, a second PCR ran about 7 to 12 cycles. Using its own MiXCR run on the 5' RACE reads, TCRdb lists one record per CDR3 protein. The sample yields 1.5 million to 2 million distinct CDR3 sequences, roughly 28% seen once. The sequenced material came from blood. The receptors come from a young woman in good health.

This clonotype has more than one count but fewer than ten. The chain is built from TRBV5-1 and TRBJ2-7; 10 positions match TRBD1. From germline, CDR1 is SGHRS and CDR2 YFSETQ. The CDR3 covers 14 residues. The ends lost 4 bases at V and 5 bases at J; junction bases unmatched: 6. The CDR3 DNA follows: TGCGCCAGCAGCGGCGCCGGGACAGGGGACGAGCAGTACTTC. Its translation is CASSGAGTGDEQYF. Full variable domain (remainder filled in from reference TRBV5-1 and TRBJ2-7): KAGVTQTPRYLIKTRGQQVTLSCSPISGHRSVSWYQQTPGQGLQFLFEYFSETQRNKGNFPGRFSGRQFSNSRSEMNVSTLELGDSALYLCASSGAGTGDEQYFGPGTRLTVT.

This clonotype was observed at least ten times. V and J are TRBV20-1 and TRBJ1-5; D may be TRBD1 (6 bases). V gave up 1 base and J gave up 9 bases, with 13 bases separating them. Germline V gene lookup returns CDR1 DFQATT and CDR2 SNEGSKA (reference sequence). This CDR3 contains 13 residues. DNA for the CDR3: TGCAGTGCTAGAGTGGCAGGGGAGGCGCCCCAGCATTTT. Translating gives CSARVAGEAPQHF.

The V and J genes are TRBV29-1 and TRBJ2-1; D is perhaps TRBD1 or TRBD2 (5 bases each). V was trimmed by 4 bases and J by 7 bases, leaving 11 bases between them. The CDR3 extends over 12 amino acids. Per germline, CDR1 SQVTM and CDR2 ANQGSEA. The CDR3 here is CSVAGLANEQFF. The CDR3 DNA is TGCAGCGTTGCGGGGCTAGCTAATGAGCAGTTCTTC.

This clonotype was observed a few times. The rearrangement joins TRBV20-1 to TRBJ2-7, with D perhaps TRBD2 (7 bases). V dropped 7 bases and J dropped 0 bases, with 13 bases sitting between them. The CDR3 has 13 residues. Germline CDR1 is DFQATT and CDR2 is SNEGSKA (reference sequence). The CDR3 region is CSVKGGSSYEQYF. The CDR3 DNA reads TGCAGTGTTAAGGGGGGGAGCTCCTACGAGCAGTACTTC.

This clonotype was recorded at least ten times. V is TRBV7-2 and J is TRBJ2-1, with D perhaps being TRBD1 or TRBD2 (6 bases each). The CDR3 runs 18 residues. The germline V gene encodes CDR1 SGHTA and CDR2 FQGNSA. Deletions cut 0 bases from V and 3 bases from J, with 18 bases between. The CDR3 is CASSLALRGPILYNEQFF. CDR3 DNA sequence: TGTGCCAGCAGCTTAGCGCTCCGGGGGCCCATCCTCTACAATGAGCAGTTCTTC.

The chain employs TRBV15 and TRBJ1-4, with D uncertain. V lost 1 base and J lost 6, with 15 bases in between. The germline V gene has CDR1 LNHNV and CDR2 YYDKDF (reference sequence). The CDR3 extends over 16 amino acids. CDR3 region: CATSRVGAMLDEKLFF. CDR3 DNA: TGTGCCACCAGCAGAGTAGGAGCCATGCTAGATGAAAAACTGTTTTTT.

This clonotype has a handful of counts. DNA for the CDR3: TGTGCCAGCAGTTCCGCTCAAGGTGGAGCTGGGGCCAACGTCCTGACTTTC. It yields the protein CASSSAQGGAGANVLTF. The chain combines TRBV6-2 or TRBV6-3 with TRBJ2-6; D not certain. Germline-derived CDR1 and CDR2 are MNHEY and SVGEGT. The CDR3 is 17 amino acids. Trimming removed 4 bases at V and 2 bases at J, with 15 bases between.